This T cell receptor (beta chain) was retrieved from a study of T-cell reconstitution after alpha-beta-depleted transplantation in children. Broader study findings: After transplant, at about two months, alpha-beta T cells were reportedly derived from several hundred expanded graft clones. Surviving thymic progenitors and recipient T cells were the source of high TCRbeta diversity at day 60 in some patients. When one year had passed after transplant, most T-cell counts and diversity came from newly produced T cells.

Construction of the TCRbeta library involved unique molecular identifiers. TCRdb passed the PCR reads through MiXCR, listing each CDR3 protein once. The table includes 90,000 to 100,000 distinct CDR3 sequences, under 25% detected once. On this clonotype itself: Its matching antigen is unknown.

The material sequenced was PBMCs, taken before TCRalphabeta/CD19-depleted stem cell transplant. The sequence was obtained from a boy younger than 10 with acute lymphoblastic leukemia, due to receive a stem cell transplant.

The CDR3 reads CASSLRSRDRGYEQYF. The DNA for the CDR3 is TGTGCCAGCAGCTTGAGGAGCAGGGACAGGGGCTACGAGCAGTACTTC. The V call is TRBV7-2, the J call TRBJ2-7; 10 positions match TRBD1. Unmatched junction bases numbered 8, after V lost 3 bases and J lost 3 bases. Germline CDR1 reads SGHTA; CDR2 reads FQGNSA. This CDR3 is built from 16 residues.